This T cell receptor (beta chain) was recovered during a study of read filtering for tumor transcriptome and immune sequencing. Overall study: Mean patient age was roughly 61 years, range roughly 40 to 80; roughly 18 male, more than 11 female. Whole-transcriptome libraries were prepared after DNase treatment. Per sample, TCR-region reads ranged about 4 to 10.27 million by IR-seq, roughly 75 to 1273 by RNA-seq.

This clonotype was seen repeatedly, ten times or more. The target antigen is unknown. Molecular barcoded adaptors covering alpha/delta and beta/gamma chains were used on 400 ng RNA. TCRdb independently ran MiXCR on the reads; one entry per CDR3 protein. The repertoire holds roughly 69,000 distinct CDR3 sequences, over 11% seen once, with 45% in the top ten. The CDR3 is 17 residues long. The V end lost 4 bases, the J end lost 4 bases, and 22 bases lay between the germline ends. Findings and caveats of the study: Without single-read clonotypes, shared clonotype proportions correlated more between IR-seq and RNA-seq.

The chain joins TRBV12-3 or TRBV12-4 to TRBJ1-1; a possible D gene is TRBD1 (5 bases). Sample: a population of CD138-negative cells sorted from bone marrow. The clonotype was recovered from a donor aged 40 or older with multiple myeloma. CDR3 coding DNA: TGTGCCAGCAGTTCCATCCCGGGGCCCGTGGGGACCACTGAAGCTTTCTTT. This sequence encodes CASSSIPGPVGTTEAFF.